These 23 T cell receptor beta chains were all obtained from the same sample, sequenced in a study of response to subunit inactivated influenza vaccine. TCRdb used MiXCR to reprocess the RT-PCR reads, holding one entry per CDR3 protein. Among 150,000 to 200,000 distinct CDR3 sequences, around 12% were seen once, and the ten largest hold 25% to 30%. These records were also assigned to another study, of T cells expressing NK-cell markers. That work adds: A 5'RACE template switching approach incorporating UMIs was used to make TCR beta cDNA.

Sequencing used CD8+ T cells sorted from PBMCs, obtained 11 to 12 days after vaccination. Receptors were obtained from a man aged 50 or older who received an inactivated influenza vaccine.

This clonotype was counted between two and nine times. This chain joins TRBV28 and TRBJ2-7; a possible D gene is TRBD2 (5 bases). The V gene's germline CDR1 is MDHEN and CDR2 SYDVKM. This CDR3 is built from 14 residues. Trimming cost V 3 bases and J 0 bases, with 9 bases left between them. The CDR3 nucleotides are TGTGCCAGCAGTTTCTTGGGGAGCTCCTACGAGCAGTACTTC. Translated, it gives CASSFLGSSYEQYF.

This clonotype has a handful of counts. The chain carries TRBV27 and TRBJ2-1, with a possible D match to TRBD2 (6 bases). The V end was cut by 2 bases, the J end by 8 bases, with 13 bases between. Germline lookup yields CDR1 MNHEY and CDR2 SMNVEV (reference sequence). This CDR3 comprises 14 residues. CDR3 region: CASSLVAVGDEQFF. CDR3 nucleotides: TGTGCCAGCAGTTTAGTAGCGGTTGGCGATGAGCAGTTCTTC.

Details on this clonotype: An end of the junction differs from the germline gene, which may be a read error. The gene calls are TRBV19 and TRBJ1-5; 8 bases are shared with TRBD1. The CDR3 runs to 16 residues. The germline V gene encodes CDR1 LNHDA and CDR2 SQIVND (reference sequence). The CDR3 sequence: CASSIPDRGSNQPQHF. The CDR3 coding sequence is TGTGCCAGTAGTATTCCCGACAGGGGAAGCAACCAGCCCCAGCATTTT.

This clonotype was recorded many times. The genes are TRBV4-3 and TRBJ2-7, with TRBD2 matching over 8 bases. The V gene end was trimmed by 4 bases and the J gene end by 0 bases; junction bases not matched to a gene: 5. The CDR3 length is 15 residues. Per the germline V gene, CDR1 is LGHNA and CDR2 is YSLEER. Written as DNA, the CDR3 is TGCGCCAGCAGCCTAAGCGGGGGTCCCTCCTACGAGCAGTACTTC. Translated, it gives CASSLSGGPSYEQYF.

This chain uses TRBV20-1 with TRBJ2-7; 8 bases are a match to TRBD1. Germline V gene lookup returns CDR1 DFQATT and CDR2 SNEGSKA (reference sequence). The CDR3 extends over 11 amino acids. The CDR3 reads CKTGVDYEQYF. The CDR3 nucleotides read TGCAAGACAGGGGTGGACTACGAGCAGTACTTC.

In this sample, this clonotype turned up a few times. CDR3 bases: TGTGCCAGCAGCTTAGTTCCGGGACAGGGGAAAGGACTCCCATACGAGCAGTACTTC. Residues: CASSLVPGQGKGLPYEQYF. The genes are TRBV11-1 and TRBJ2-7; 10 positions match TRBD1. V lost 1 base and J lost 4; bases outside the gene matches: 16. This CDR3 is built from 19 residues. CDR1 is SGHAT, CDR2 FQDESV, per germline (reference sequence). Full variable domain (remainder filled in from reference TRBV11-1 and TRBJ2-7): EAEVAQSPRYKITEKSQAVAFWCDPISGHATLYWYRQILGQGPELLVQFQDESVVDDSQLPKDRFSAERLKGVDSTLKIQPAELGDSAMYLCASSLVPGQGKGLPYEQYFGPGTRLTVT.

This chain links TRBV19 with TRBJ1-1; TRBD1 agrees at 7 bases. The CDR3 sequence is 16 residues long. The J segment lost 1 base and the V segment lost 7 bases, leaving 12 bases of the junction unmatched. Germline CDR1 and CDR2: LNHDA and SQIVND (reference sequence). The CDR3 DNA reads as TGTGCCAGTATCAGCCGGGACAGCTACACGAACACTGAAGCTTTCTTT. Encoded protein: CASISRDSYTNTEAFF.

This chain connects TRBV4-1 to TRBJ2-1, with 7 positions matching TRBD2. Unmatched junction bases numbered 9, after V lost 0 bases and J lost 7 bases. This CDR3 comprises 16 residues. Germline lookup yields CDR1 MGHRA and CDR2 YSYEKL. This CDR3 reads CASSQEEGREYNEQFF. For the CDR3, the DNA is TGCGCCAGCAGCCAAGAAGAAGGGCGGGAGTATAATGAGCAGTTCTTC.

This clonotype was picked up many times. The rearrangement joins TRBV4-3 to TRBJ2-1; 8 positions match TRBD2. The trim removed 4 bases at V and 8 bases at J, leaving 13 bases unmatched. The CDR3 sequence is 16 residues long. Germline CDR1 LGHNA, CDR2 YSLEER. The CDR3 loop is CASSPTVGGAGDEQFF. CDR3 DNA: TGCGCCAGCAGCCCTACCGTCGGGGGGGCGGGGGATGAGCAGTTCTTC.

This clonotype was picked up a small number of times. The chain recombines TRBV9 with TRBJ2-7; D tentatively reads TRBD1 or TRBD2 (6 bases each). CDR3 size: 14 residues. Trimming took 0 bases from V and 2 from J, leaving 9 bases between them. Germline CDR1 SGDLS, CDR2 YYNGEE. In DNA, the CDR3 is TGTGCCAGCAGCGTAGGGGGGGCTACCTACGAGCAGTACTTC. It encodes CASSVGGATYEQYF. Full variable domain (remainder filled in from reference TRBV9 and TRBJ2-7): DSGVTQTPKHLITATGQRVTLRCSPRSGDLSVYWYQQSLDQGLQFLIQYYNGEERAKGNILERFSAQQFPDLHSELNLSSLELGDSALYFCASSVGGATYEQYFGPGTRLTVT.

The CDR3 sequence: CASSLMVTGAETSTDTQYF. CDR3 nucleotides: TGTGCCAGCAGTTTAATGGTGACGGGAGCTGAAACTAGCACAGATACGCAGTATTTT. The V call is TRBV28, the J call TRBJ2-3; D might be TRBD2 (6 bases). The germline CDR1 and CDR2 sequences are MDHEN and SYDVKM. The ends were cut back, 2 bases at V and 0 bases at J, with 21 bases in the middle. The CDR3 runs 19 residues.

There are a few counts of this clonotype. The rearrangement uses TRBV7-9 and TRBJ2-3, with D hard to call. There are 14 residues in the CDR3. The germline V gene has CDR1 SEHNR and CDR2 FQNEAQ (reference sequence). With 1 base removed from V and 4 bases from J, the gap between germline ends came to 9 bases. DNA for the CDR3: TGTGCCAGCAGCTTAGTTCTGGGCGCAGATACGCAGTATTTT. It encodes CASSLVLGADTQYF.

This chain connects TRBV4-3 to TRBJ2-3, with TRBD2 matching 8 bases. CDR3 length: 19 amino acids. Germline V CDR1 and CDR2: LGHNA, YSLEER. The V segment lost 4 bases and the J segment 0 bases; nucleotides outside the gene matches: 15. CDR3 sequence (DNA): TGCGCCAGCAGCCCCCTGGGGGCGGGGGGCTCCTATAGCACAGATACGCAGTATTTT. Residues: CASSPLGAGGSYSTDTQYF.

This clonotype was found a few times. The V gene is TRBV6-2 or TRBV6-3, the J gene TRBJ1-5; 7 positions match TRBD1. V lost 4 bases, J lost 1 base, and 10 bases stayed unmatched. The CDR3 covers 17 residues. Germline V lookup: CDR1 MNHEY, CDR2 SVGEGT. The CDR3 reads CASSSDLGQPSNQPQHF. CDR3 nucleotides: TGTGCCAGCAGTTCCGACTTGGGACAGCCAAGCAATCAGCCCCAGCATTTT.

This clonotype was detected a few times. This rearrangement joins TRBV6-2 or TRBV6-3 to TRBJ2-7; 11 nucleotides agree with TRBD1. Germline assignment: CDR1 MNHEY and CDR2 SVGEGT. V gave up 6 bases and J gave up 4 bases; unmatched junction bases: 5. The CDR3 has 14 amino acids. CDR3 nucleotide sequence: TGTGCCAGCAGCCACTGGGACAGGGGGTACGAGCAGTACTTC. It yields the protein CASSHWDRGYEQYF.

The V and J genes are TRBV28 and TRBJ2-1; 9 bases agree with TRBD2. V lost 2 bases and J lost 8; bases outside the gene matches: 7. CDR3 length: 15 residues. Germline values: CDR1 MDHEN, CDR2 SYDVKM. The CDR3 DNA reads TGTGCCAGCAGTTTAACAGCTAGCGGGATCCATGAGCAGTTCTTC. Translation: CASSLTASGIHEQFF.

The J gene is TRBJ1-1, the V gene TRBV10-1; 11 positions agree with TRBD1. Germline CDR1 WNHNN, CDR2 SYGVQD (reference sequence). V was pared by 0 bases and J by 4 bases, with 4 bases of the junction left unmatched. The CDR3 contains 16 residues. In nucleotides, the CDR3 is TGCGCCAGCAGTGAGTCGCCCGGGACAGGGGGCACTGAAGCTTTCTTT. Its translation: CASSESPGTGGTEAFF.

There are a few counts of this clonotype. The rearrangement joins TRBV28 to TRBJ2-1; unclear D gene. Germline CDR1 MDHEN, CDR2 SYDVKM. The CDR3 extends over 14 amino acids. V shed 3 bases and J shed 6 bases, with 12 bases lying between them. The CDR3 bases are TGTGCCAGCAGTTTCCCCGACGTTAGCAATGAGCAGTTCTTC. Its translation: CASSFPDVSNEQFF.

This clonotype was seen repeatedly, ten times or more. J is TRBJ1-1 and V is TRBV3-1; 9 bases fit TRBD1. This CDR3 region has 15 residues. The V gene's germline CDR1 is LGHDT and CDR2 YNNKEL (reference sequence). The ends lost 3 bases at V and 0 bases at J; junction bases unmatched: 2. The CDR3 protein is CASSQDRGLNTEAFF. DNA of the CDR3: TGTGCCAGCAGCCAGGACAGGGGTTTGAACACTGAAGCTTTCTTT.

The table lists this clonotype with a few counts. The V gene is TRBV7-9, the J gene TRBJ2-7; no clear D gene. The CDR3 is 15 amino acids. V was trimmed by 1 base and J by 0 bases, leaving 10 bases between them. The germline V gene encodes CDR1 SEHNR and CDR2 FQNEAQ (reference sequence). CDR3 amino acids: CASSLGPVLSYEQYF. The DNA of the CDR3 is TGTGCCAGCAGCTTAGGCCCGGTTCTCTCCTACGAGCAGTACTTC.

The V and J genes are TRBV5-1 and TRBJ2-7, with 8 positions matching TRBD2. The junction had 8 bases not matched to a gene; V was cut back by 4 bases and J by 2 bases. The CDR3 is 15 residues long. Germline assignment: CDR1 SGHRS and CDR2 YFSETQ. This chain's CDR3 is CASSPLERGPYEQYF. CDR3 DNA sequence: TGCGCCAGCAGCCCCCTAGAGCGGGGGCCCTACGAGCAGTACTTC.

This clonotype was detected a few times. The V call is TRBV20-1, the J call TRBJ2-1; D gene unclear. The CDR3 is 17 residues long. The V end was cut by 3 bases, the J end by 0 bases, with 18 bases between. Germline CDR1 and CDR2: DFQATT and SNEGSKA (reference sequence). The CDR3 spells CSARGSPRESSYNEQFF. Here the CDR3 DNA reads TGCAGTGCTAGGGGATCGCCACGAGAAAGCTCCTACAATGAGCAGTTCTTC.

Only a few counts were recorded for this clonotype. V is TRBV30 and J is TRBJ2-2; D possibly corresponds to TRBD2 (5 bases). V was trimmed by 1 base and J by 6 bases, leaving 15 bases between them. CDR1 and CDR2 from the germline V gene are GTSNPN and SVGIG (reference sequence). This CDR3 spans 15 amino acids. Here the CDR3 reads CAWSEPRVEAGELFF. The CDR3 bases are TGTGCCTGGAGTGAGCCGAGGGTGGAAGCCGGGGAGCTGTTTTTT.